A single sample gave rise to the 18 T cell receptor beta chains below, sequenced in a study of regulatory T cells in long-lasting Graves disease. Arm-PCR of CDR3 regions and iRepertoire HTBI primers were used to build TCR beta libraries. TCRdb recomputed calls from the multiplex PCR reads with MiXCR, one row per CDR3 protein. The sample includes around 510,000 distinct CDR3 sequences, less than 25% of them seen just once. Time point defined: persistent/refractory GD, antithyroid drugs over 5 years with positive TRAb. The authors made the TCR library using RNA they extracted from PBMCs. The sample in question was peripheral blood mononuclear cells (PBMCs), obtained when the disease was refractory, from a patient treated with antithyroid drugs. All receptors derive from a female donor with Graves disease.

This clonotype was observed many times. This chain joins TRBV7-9 and TRBJ1-1; TRBD1 matches 7 bases. CDR1 and CDR2 from the germline V gene are SEHNR and FQNEAQ (reference sequence). V was pared by 5 bases and J by 5 bases, with 11 bases of the junction left unmatched. CDR3 length equals 15 residues. The CDR3 loop is CASSPDEGGETEAFF. The CDR3 nucleotides are TGTGCCAGCAGCCCCGATGAAGGGGGCGAGACTGAAGCTTTCTTT.

This clonotype was seen many times. The chain couples TRBV7-9 to TRBJ2-7, with 9 bases aligning to TRBD2. CDR1 SEHNR and CDR2 FQNEAQ come from the germline V gene (reference sequence). V shed 5 bases and J 5 bases; nucleotides not matched to a gene: 7. This CDR3 has 14 amino acids. CDR3 sequence: CASSTGTSFNEQYF. The DNA of the CDR3 is TGTGCCAGCAGCACCGGGACTAGCTTCAACGAGCAGTACTTC.

This clonotype turned up a few times. J is TRBJ2-1 and V is TRBV2; 13 bases match TRBD2. The CDR3 is 15 residues long. CDR1 and CDR2 (germline): SNHLY, FYNNEI. With 6 bases clipped from V and 4 bases from J, the junction kept 3 bases outside the gene matches. CDR3 in amino acids: CASRRTSGSYNEQFF. CDR3 sequence (DNA): TGTGCCAGCAGACGGACTAGCGGGAGTTACAATGAGCAGTTCTTC.

The chain is built from TRBV19 and TRBJ2-5; 8 nucleotides align to TRBD1. Germline V gives CDR1 LNHDA, CDR2 SQIVND (reference sequence). There are 13 residues in the CDR3. J lost 11 bases, V lost 6 bases, and 11 bases had no gene match. The CDR3: CASSPDRDTPQYF. Here the CDR3 DNA reads TGTGCCAGTAGCCCGGACAGGGACACCCCTCAGTACTTC.

This clonotype was detected only a few times. The chain is built from TRBV9 and TRBJ2-7, with a possible D match to TRBD1 (6 bases). This CDR3 has 16 residues. Trimming stripped 3 bases from V and 1 base from J, with 17 bases between. CDR1 is SGDLS, CDR2 YYNGEE, per germline. CDR3 sequence: CASSGGAGTTSYEQYF. DNA for the CDR3: TGTGCCAGCAGCGGAGGAGCCGGGACAACGTCCTACGAGCAGTACTTC.

The V call is TRBV7-6, the J call TRBJ1-2; D may be TRBD1 (5 bases). The CDR3 has 15 amino acids. The germline V and J ends were trimmed by 5 bases and 0 bases, with 13 bases remaining between them. Germline assignment: CDR1 SGHVS and CDR2 FNYEAQ. The CDR3, as DNA: TGTGCCAGCAGCCCCTCGACAGAAGCTAACTATGGCTACACCTTC. It yields the protein CASSPSTEANYGYTF.

This clonotype was recorded many times. This chain joins TRBV27 and TRBJ1-6, with 7 bases identical to TRBD1. Germline lookup yields CDR1 MNHEY and CDR2 SMNVEV (reference sequence). With V trimmed by 5 bases and J by 4 bases, 2 bases remained unmatched. The CDR3 totals 14 residues. Here the CDR3 DNA reads TGTGCCAGCAGTCCGGGACAGTATAATTCACCCCTCCACTTT. Translation gives CASSPGQYNSPLHF.

This clonotype has a handful of counts. This chain uses TRBV27 with TRBJ2-2; D call uncertain. Trimming took off 6 bases at V and 5 bases at J, with 19 bases between the two ends. The CDR3 totals 16 residues. Germline loops: CDR1 MNHEY, CDR2 SMNVEV (reference sequence). CDR3: CASSRGKAIGTGELFF. In DNA, the CDR3 is TGTGCCAGCAGCCGTGGCAAGGCAATCGGGACCGGGGAGCTGTTTTTT.

Note on this clonotype: Sequence at one end of the junction differs from germline and may be a read error. This chain uses TRBV6-2 or TRBV6-3 with TRBJ2-7; 10 nucleotides agree with TRBD2. In germline, CDR1 is MNHEY, CDR2 SVGEGT. The CDR3 contains 14 residues. CDR3 sequence reads: CASGYSGGGYEQYF. DNA for the CDR3: TGTGCCAGCGGTTACAGCGGGGGGGGATACGAGCAGTACTTC.

This clonotype was counted once. The chain recombines TRBV3-1 with TRBJ2-1; 9 bases map to TRBD2. J lost 9 bases, V lost 7 bases, and 13 bases had no gene match. CDR3 size: 15 residues. CDR1 LGHDT and CDR2 YNNKEL come from the germline V gene (reference sequence). This CDR3 reads CASTPPAGGTGEQFF. The CDR3, as DNA: TGTGCCAGCACCCCCCCAGCGGGAGGAACGGGTGAGCAGTTCTTC.

This clonotype was detected a few times. The J gene is TRBJ1-2, the V gene TRBV6-1, with D perhaps TRBD1 (6 bases). Germline-derived CDR1 and CDR2 are MNHNS and SASEGT. The germline V and J ends were trimmed by 6 bases and 2 bases, with 19 bases remaining between them. The CDR3 contains 16 residues. CDR3 sequence: CASRTIRGPSNYGYTF. The CDR3 DNA sequence: TGTGCCAGCAGAACTATACGGGGGCCTTCCAACTATGGCTACACCTTC.

This chain uses TRBV12-3 or TRBV12-4 with TRBJ2-7; no clear D gene. This CDR3 is built from 13 residues. The V end lost 3 bases, the J end lost 5 bases, and 11 bases lay between the germline ends. The CDR3 loop is CASSFENWDEQYF. In DNA, the CDR3 is TGTGCCAGCAGTTTTGAAAACTGGGACGAGCAGTACTTC.

Concerning this clonotype itself: A clone one base away is much larger, so this may be a read error. The chain employs TRBV5-5 and TRBJ2-5; no definite D call. CDR1 and CDR2 from the germline V gene are SGHKS and YYEKEE (reference sequence). This CDR3 spans 16 amino acids. The V gene lost 2 bases and the J gene lost 2 bases, with 16 bases spanning the gap. CDR3 residues: CASSFSAPASQETQYF. The CDR3 DNA follows: TGTGCCAGCAGCTTCAGTGCGCCGGCCTCGCAAGAGACCCAGTACTTC.

The table lists this clonotype with many counts. V gene TRBV30 combines with J gene TRBJ1-1; D gene ambiguous. The germline V and J ends were trimmed by 3 bases and 1 base, with 9 bases remaining between them. Germline values: CDR1 GTSNPN, CDR2 SVGIG (reference sequence). The CDR3 covers 13 residues. The CDR3 spells CAWREGENTEAFF. The DNA of the CDR3 is TGTGCCTGGAGGGAGGGAGAGAACACTGAAGCTTTCTTT.

This clonotype has only a few counts. The CDR3 bases are TGTGCCTGGAGTATGGGAAGAACTGAAGCTTTCTTT. Protein sequence: CAWSMGRTEAFF. This chain links TRBV30 with TRBJ1-1; the D is unclear. CDR3 length: 12 amino acids. Trimming stripped 2 bases from V and 5 bases from J, with 9 bases between. Germline values: CDR1 GTSNPN, CDR2 SVGIG (reference sequence).

This clonotype was counted ten times or more. This chain uses TRBV27 with TRBJ2-7; D remains unclear. Germline V gene lookup returns CDR1 MNHEY and CDR2 SMNVEV (reference sequence). CDR3 length: 13 residues. V was shortened by 6 bases and J by 4 bases, with 13 bases between the two germline ends. This chain's CDR3 is CASSLGLAYEQYF. The DNA of the CDR3 is TGTGCCAGCAGCTTAGGTTTAGCTTACGAGCAGTACTTC.

In its sample, this clonotype was seen many times. The V and J genes are TRBV30 and TRBJ1-5, with no clear D. Germline assignment: CDR1 GTSNPN and CDR2 SVGIG (reference sequence). Deletions cut 4 bases from V and 6 bases from J, with 10 bases between. The CDR3 covers 12 residues. In nucleotides, the CDR3 is TGTGCCTGGAACCAACGGAGTCAGCCCCAGCATTTT. This sequence encodes CAWNQRSQPQHF.

To note about this clonotype: Likely a read error: the CDR3 ends without its conserved phenylalanine or tryptophan. This chain uses TRBV7-9 with TRBJ2-5; tentatively, D is TRBD2 (5 bases). V lost 0 bases to trimming and J lost 9 bases, with 14 bases between them. Germline CDR1 and CDR2: SEHNR and FQNEAQ (reference sequence). The CDR3 totals 14 residues. The CDR3 loop is CASSLALSPRAQYV. The DNA for the CDR3 is TGTGCCAGCAGCTTAGCTCTGTCCCCGCGGGCCCAGTACGTC.